The next 17 T cell receptor beta chains were all read from a single sample in a study of blood T cell repertoires in COVID-19. Clones were read by immunoSEQ multiplex PCR, and TCRdb kept only the in-frame ones, dropping some. The repertoire includes 200,000 to 250,000 clones, 85% of them detected once, and approximately 5% sits in the top ten. Sequencing was done on a sample of peripheral blood. The source is a man in his fifties or sixties with COVID-19, enrolled during active disease.

The chain combines TRBV5-4 with TRBJ2-1, with 8 positions matching TRBD2. The V gene's germline CDR1 is SGHNT and CDR2 YYREEE (reference sequence). The V and J ends lost 6 bases and 2 bases, in that order; junction bases with no gene match: 7. The CDR3 loop spans 15 amino acids. CDR3 sequence: CASTTSGGPYNEQFF. Here the CDR3 DNA reads TGTGCCAGCACCACGAGCGGGGGCCCCTACAATGAGCAGTTCTTC.

Here the CDR3 reads CASSKTGNYGYTF. CDR3 DNA sequence: TGTGCCAGCAGTAAGACAGGGAACTATGGCTACACCTTC. V gene TRBV3-1 (or the pseudogene TRBV3-2) combines with J gene TRBJ1-2; 7 nucleotides agree with TRBD1. CDR1 is LGHDT, CDR2 YNNKEL, per germline (reference sequence). V shed 6 bases and J 2 bases; nucleotides not matched to a gene: 3. The CDR3 loop spans 13 amino acids.

CDR3 in amino acids: CASSPTRGWGNSPLHF. The DNA of the CDR3 is TGTGCCAGCAGTCCCACCCGAGGGTGGGGTAATTCACCCCTCCACTTT. The chain has TRBV27 and TRBJ1-6; D ambiguous. V lost 5 bases and J 6 bases, leaving 17 bases between the germline ends. This CDR3 spans 16 amino acids. Germline-derived CDR1 and CDR2 are MNHEY and SMNVEV (reference sequence).

J is TRBJ1-5 and V is TRBV7-8, with D unresolved. CDR1 SGHVS and CDR2 FQNEAQ come from the germline V gene. The CDR3 has 14 residues. V was trimmed by 1 base and J by 2 bases, leaving 6 bases between them. The CDR3, as DNA: TGTGCCAGCAGCTTAGAACGAGGCAATCAGCCCCAGCATTTT. It translates to CASSLERGNQPQHF.

The chain joins TRBV18 to TRBJ1-1; possibly TRBD1 for D (6 bases). Germline V gene lookup returns CDR1 KGHSH and CDR2 LQKENI. The V gene lost 1 base and the J gene lost 2 bases, with 11 bases spanning the gap. CDR3 length equals 15 residues. The CDR3 DNA reads TGTGCCAGCTCACCACGACAGGCAATAAACACTGAAGCTTTCTTT. It codes for CASSPRQAINTEAFF.

This clone showed up just once. This sequence joins TRBV11-2 and TRBJ2-6, with D perhaps matching TRBD1 (6 bases). Germline V gene lookup returns CDR1 SGHAT and CDR2 FQNNGV. Deletions cut 5 bases from V and 0 bases from J, with 14 bases between. The CDR3 covers 17 residues. The CDR3 protein is CASSAQGPSSGANVLTF. In DNA, the CDR3 is TGTGCCAGCAGCGCTCAGGGGCCCTCCTCTGGGGCCAACGTCCTGACTTTC.

The chain joins TRBV11-2 to TRBJ2-7; 12 nucleotides line up with TRBD2. This CDR3 is built from 16 residues. Looked up from germline, CDR1 is SGHAT and CDR2 is FQNNGV. V gave up 2 bases and J gave up 0 bases; unmatched junction bases: 2. Here the CDR3 reads CASSLTSGGYSYEQYF. The CDR3 DNA reads as TGTGCCAGCAGCTTAACTAGCGGGGGGTACTCCTACGAGCAGTACTTC.

The chain uses TRBV5-1 and TRBJ1-2; TRBD1 might be the D (5 bases). Germline V CDR1 and CDR2: SGHRS, YFSETQ. This CDR3 has 14 residues. V was clipped by 0 bases and J by 4 bases, with 10 bases between them. CDR3 amino acids: CASSLEGAVYGYTF. CDR3 DNA sequence: TGCGCCAGCAGCTTGGAAGGGGCGGTCTATGGCTACACCTTC.

This clone was seen once. This rearrangement joins TRBV4-3 to TRBJ2-7, with 11 bases that match TRBD1. There are 16 residues in the CDR3. V shed 1 base, J shed 3 bases, and the junction held 5 bases outside the gene matches. Germline V lookup: CDR1 LGHNA, CDR2 YSLEER. The DNA of the CDR3 is TGCGCCAGCAGCCAAGCCCCCGGGACAGGGGGCTACGAGCAGTACTTC. It encodes CASSQAPGTGGYEQYF.

The V call is TRBV2, the J call TRBJ2-2; 9 bases agree with TRBD1. Germline trimming cut 8 bases from V and 5 bases from J; bases unmatched to any gene: 6. The CDR3 consists of 14 residues. Germline V gene lookup returns CDR1 SNHLY and CDR2 FYNNEI. In DNA form, the CDR3 reads TGTGCCAGCCGGACAGGGGTTGAGACCGGGGAGCTGTTTTTT. It codes for CASRTGVETGELFF.

The chain is built from TRBV5-1 and TRBJ2-7; D remains ambiguous. The CDR3 covers 13 residues. Trimming removed 0 bases at V and 1 base at J, with 5 bases between. Germline CDR1 is SGHRS and CDR2 is YFSETQ. The CDR3 DNA reads TGCGCCAGCAGCTTGGGCGAATCCTACGAGCAGTACTTC. It encodes CASSLGESYEQYF.

This clone came up once. This chain joins TRBV7-9 and TRBJ2-5, with 8 bases lining up with TRBD2. The junction had 7 bases not matched to a gene; V was cut back by 5 bases and J by 5 bases. The germline V gene encodes CDR1 SEHNR and CDR2 FQNEAQ (reference sequence). CDR3 length equals 14 residues. CDR3 amino acids: CASSEAGAGETQYF. For the CDR3, the DNA is TGTGCCAGCAGCGAAGCGGGGGCCGGGGAGACCCAGTACTTC.

This chain joins TRBV7-2 and TRBJ2-7; 7 bases map to TRBD1. This CDR3 contains 14 residues. Per the germline V gene, CDR1 is SGHTA and CDR2 is FQGNSA. V shed 5 bases, J shed 4 bases, and the junction held 8 bases outside the gene matches. Here the CDR3 reads CASSPGQGEYEQYF. The CDR3 nucleotides are TGTGCCAGCAGCCCAGGGCAGGGGGAGTACGAGCAGTACTTC.

CDR3: CASSTRLAGVYNEQFF. In nucleotides, the CDR3 is TGTGCCAGTAGTACCCGACTAGCGGGGGTTTACAATGAGCAGTTCTTC. The chain employs TRBV19 and TRBJ2-1; 12 bases map to TRBD2. This CDR3 spans 16 amino acids. The germline CDR1 and CDR2 sequences are LNHDA and SQIVND (reference sequence). V shed 4 bases and J 4 bases; nucleotides not matched to a gene: 5.

This chain uses TRBV27 with TRBJ2-1; 10 nucleotides align to TRBD2. V dropped 2 bases and J dropped 2; count of bases not matched to a gene: 3. Germline lookup yields CDR1 MNHEY and CDR2 SMNVEV (reference sequence). The CDR3 length is 16 residues. CDR3 in amino acids: CASSLVSGGAYNEQFF. The CDR3 DNA reads TGTGCCAGCAGTTTAGTGAGCGGGGGGGCCTACAATGAGCAGTTCTTC.

The chain carries TRBV28 and TRBJ2-3; TRBD2 aligns across 12 bases. The CDR3 contains 19 residues. V lost 4 bases, J lost 3 bases, and 14 bases stayed unmatched. Germline V CDR1 and CDR2: MDHEN, SYDVKM. This CDR3 is CASSSHPWASGGATDTQYF. CDR3 DNA: TGTGCCAGCAGTTCACACCCCTGGGCTAGCGGGGGGGCGACAGATACGCAGTATTTT.

A few counts support this clone. CDR3 sequence (DNA): TGTGCCAGCAGCCAGGCCGGGGGGGAGCAGTACTTC. Its protein is CASSQAGGEQYF. The chain joins TRBV7-3 to TRBJ2-7, with 7 positions matching TRBD2. Unmatched junction bases numbered 5, after V lost 5 bases and J lost 7 bases. The CDR3 is 12 residues long. CDR1 and CDR2 from the germline V gene are SGHTA and FQGTGA.